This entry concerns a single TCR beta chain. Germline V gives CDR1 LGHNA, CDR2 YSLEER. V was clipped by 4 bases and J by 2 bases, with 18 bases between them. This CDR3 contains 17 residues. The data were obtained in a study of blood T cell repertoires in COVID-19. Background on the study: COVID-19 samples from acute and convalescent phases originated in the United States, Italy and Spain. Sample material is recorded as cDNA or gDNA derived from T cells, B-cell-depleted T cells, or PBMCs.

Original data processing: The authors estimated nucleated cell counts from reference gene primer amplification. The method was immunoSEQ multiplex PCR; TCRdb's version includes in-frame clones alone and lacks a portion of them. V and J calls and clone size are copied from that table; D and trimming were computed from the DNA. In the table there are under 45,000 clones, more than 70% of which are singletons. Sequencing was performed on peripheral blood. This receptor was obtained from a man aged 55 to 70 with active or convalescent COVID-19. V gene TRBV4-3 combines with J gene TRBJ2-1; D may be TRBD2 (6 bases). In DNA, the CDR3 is TGCGCCAGCAGCCGAGAGGGAGGATTATTCCCCTACAATGAGCAGTTCTTC. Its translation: CASSREGGLFPYNEQFF.